This T cell receptor (beta chain) is drawn from a study of blood T cells in healthy people across ages. Whole-study findings and limits: The study found more naive CD4+ cells and higher diversity in long-lived than aged donors.

The CDR3 spans 11 residues. Between the trimmed V and J ends, which lost 0 bases and 11 bases, there was a span of 6 bases. The germline V gene has CDR1 SGHTA and CDR2 FQGNSA. This clonotype was recorded a few times. Its target is unknown. The individuals who served as donors were healthy Caucasians living in Russia, aged about 6 to 100. Staff drew 9 to 10 milliliters of peripheral blood from each donor. Whenever a sample was processed, at least 6.5 million PBMCs were isolated. For the second PCR, which ran for 7 to 11 cycles, a sample-barcoded 5' primer and a J-beta primer mix were used. TCRdb recomputed calls from the 5' RACE reads with MiXCR, one row per CDR3 protein. This sample carries about 1,000,000 distinct CDR3 sequences, 35% to 50% of them seen once, and the ten largest clones take 18%.

This clonotype was obtained from an older woman in good health. The material sequenced was blood. The chain uses TRBV7-2 and TRBJ2-3; D remains ambiguous. The CDR3, as DNA: TGTGCCAGCAGCTTAGCTATCGGGCAGTATTTT. This translates into CASSLAIGQYF. Together with reference TRBV7-2 and TRBJ2-3, the CDR3 gives the full variable domain: GAGVSQSPSNKVTEKGKDVELRCDPISGHTALYWYRQSLGQGLEFLIYFQGNSAPDKSGLPSDRFSAERTGGSVSTLTIQRTQQEDSAVYLCASSLAIGQYFGPGTRLTVL.